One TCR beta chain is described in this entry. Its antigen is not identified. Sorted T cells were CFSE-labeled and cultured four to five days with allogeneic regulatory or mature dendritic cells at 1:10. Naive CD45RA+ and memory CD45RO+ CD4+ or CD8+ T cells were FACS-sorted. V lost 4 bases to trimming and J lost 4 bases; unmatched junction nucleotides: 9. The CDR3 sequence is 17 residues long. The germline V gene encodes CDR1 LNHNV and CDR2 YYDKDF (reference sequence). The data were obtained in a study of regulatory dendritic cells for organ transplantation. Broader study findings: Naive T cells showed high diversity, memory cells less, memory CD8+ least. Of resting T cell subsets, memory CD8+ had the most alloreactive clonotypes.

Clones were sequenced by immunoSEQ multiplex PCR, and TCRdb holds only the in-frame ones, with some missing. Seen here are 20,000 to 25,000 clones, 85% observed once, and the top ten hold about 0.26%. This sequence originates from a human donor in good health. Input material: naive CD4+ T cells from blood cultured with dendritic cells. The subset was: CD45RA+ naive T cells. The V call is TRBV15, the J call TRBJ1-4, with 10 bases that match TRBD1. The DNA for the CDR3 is TGTGCCACCAGCACTCCGGGACAGGGGACGGATAATGAAAAACTGTTTTTT. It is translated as CATSTPGQGTDNEKLFF. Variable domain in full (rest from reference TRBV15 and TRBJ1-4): DAMVIQNPRYQVTQFGKPVTLSCSQTLNHNVMYWYQQKSSQAPKLLFHYYDKDFNNEADTPDNFQSRRPNTSFCFLDIRSPGLGDTAMYLCATSTPGQGTDNEKLFFGSGTQLSVL.